The clone carrying this T cell receptor beta chain was seen a handful of times. Its antigen is currently unknown. Trimming at V came to 1 base and at J to 3 bases, leaving 7 bases not matched to a gene. CDR1 and CDR2 from the germline V gene are SGHVS and FNYEAQ. The CDR3 covers 17 residues. TCRdb redid the calling of the RT-PCR reads with MiXCR, one entry per CDR3 protein. The sample has a few hundred thousand distinct CDR3 sequences, 6.5% to 8% seen once. This entry is derived from a study of response to subunit inactivated influenza vaccine. Points from the study as a whole: There was a suggestion from the authors that each seasonal influenza vaccination recruits few new T cells.

The J gene is TRBJ2-1, the V gene TRBV7-6; 9 bases agree with TRBD2. The sequence derives from a man aged 45 to 70 who received an inactivated influenza vaccine. Material: PBMCs from blood, obtained less than 30 months after vaccination. Here the CDR3 reads CASSLEASGVDYNEQFF. The CDR3 bases are TGTGCCAGCAGCTTAGAGGCTAGCGGGGTGGACTACAATGAGCAGTTCTTC. The full variable domain, its missing parts supplied by reference TRBV7-6 and TRBJ2-1, is GAGVSQSPRYKVTKRGQDVALRCDPISGHVSLYWYRQALGQGPEFLTYFNYEAQQDKSGLPNDRFSAERPEGSISTLTIQRTEQRDSAMYRCASSLEASGVDYNEQFFGPGTRLTVL.